This section outlines one T cell receptor (beta chain) sequence together with its context. Its antigen remains unknown. TCRdb fed the 5' RACE reads into MiXCR, producing one record per CDR3 protein. The sample shows about 320,000 distinct CDR3 sequences, 9.5% to 12% of them seen only once. There are 14 residues in the CDR3. The V gene lost 5 bases and the J gene lost 0 bases, with 10 bases spanning the gap. The germline V gene encodes CDR1 SGHVS and CDR2 FQNEAQ. This record belongs to a study of T cells after yellow fever vaccination. Notes on the study in general: Contaminants from the bulk population, in the form of abundant clonotypes, could be found in FACS-sorted repertoires. Weaker in magnitude, the secondary response showed a faster peak on day 5 versus 15.

The chain combines TRBV7-8 with TRBJ1-2, with a possible D match to TRBD1 (5 bases). The starting material was CD4+ T cells sorted from PBMCs, obtained 45 days after the yellow fever booster vaccination. This TCR was sampled from a man aged 18 to 30 who received the YFV17D yellow fever vaccine. The CDR3, as DNA: TGTGCCAGCAGCCCGACAGTCTCTAACTATGGCTACACCTTC. It is translated as CASSPTVSNYGYTF.